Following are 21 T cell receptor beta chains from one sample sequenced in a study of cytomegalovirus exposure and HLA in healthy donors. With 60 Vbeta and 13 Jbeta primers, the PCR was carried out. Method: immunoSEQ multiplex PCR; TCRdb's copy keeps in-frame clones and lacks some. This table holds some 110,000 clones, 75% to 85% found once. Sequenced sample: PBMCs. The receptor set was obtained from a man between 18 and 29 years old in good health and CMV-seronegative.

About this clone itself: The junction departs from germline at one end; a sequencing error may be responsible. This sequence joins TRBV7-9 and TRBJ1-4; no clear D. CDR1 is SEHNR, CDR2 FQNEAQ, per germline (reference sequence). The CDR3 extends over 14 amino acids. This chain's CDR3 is CSSSLARESEKLFF. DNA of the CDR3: TGTTCCAGCAGCTTAGCGCGTGAAAGTGAAAAACTGTTTTTT. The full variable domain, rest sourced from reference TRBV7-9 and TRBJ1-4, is DTGVSQNPRHKITKRGQNVTFRCDPISEHNRLYWYRQTLGQGPEFLTYFQNEAQLEKSRLLSDRFSAERPKGSFSTLEIQRTEQGDSAMYLCSSSLARESEKLFFGSGTQLSVL.

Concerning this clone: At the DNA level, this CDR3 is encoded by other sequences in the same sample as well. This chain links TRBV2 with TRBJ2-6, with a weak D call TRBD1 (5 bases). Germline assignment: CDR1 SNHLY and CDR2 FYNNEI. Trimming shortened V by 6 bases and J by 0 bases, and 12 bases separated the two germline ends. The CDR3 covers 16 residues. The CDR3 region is CASSAGHFSGANVLTF. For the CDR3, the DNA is TGTGCCAGCAGCGCCGGACATTTCTCTGGGGCCAACGTCCTGACTTTC.

The CDR3 DNA reads as TGCGCCAGCAGCCAGGACAGGGCTTACAATGAGCAGTTCTTC. This translates into CASSQDRAYNEQFF. This chain links TRBV5-1 with TRBJ2-1, with 8 bases matching TRBD1. V lost 4 bases to trimming and J lost 4 bases; unmatched junction nucleotides: 4. The germline V gene encodes CDR1 SGHRS and CDR2 YFSETQ. The CDR3 spans 14 residues.

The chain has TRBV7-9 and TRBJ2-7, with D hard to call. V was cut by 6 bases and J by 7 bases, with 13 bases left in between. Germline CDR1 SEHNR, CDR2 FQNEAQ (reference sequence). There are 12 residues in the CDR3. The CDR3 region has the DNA TGTGCCAGCAGTCGAGACACCTTGGAGCAGTACTTC. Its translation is CASSRDTLEQYF. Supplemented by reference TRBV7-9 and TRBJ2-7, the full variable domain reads DTGVSQNPRHKITKRGQNVTFRCDPISEHNRLYWYRQTLGQGPEFLTYFQNEAQLEKSRLLSDRFSAERPKGSFSTLEIQRTEQGDSAMYLCASSRDTLEQYFGPGTRLTVT.

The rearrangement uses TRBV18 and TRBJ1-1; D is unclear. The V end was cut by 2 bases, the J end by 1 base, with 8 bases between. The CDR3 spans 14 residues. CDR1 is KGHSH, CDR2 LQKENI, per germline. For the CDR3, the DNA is TGTGCCAGCTCACCATCCACAGCGAACACTGAAGCTTTCTTT. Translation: CASSPSTANTEAFF. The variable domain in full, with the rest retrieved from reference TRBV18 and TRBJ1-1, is NAGVMQNPRHLVRRRGQEARLRCSPMKGHSHVYWYRQLPEEGLKFMVYLQKENIIDESGMPKERFSAEFPKEGPSILRIQQVVRGDSAAYFCASSPSTANTEAFFGQGTRLTVV.

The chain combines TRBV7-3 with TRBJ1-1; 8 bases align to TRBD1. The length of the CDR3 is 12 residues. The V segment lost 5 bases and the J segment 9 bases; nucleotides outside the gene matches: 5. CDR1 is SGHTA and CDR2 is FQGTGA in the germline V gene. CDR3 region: CASSPDRDQAFF. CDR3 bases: TGTGCCAGCAGCCCGGACAGGGATCAAGCTTTCTTT.

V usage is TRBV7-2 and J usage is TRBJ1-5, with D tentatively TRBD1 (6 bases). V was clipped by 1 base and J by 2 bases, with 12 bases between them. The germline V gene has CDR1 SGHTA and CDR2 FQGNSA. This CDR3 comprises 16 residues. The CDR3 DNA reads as TGTGCCAGCAGCTTAGTGGGGGCCATCCGCAATCAGCCCCAGCATTTT. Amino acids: CASSLVGAIRNQPQHF.

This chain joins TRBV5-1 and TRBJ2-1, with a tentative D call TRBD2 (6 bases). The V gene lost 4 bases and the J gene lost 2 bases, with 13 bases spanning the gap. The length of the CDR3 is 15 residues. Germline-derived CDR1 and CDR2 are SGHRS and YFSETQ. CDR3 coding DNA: TGCGCCAGCAGCAACGGAGGGCAGCCCTACAATGAGCAGTTCTTC. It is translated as CASSNGGQPYNEQFF.

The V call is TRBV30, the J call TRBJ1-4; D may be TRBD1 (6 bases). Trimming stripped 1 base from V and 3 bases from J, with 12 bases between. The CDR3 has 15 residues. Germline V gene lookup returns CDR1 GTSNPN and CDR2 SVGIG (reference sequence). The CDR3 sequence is CAWSDIWTANEKLFF. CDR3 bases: TGTGCCTGGAGTGACATCTGGACAGCTAATGAAAAACTGTTTTTT.

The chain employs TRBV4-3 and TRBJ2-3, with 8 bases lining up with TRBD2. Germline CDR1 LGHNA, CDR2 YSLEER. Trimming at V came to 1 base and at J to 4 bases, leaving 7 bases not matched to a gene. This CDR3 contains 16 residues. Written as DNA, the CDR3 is TGCGCCAGCAGCCAAGGGGGTAGCGGGGCGTCAGATACGCAGTATTTT. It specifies CASSQGGSGASDTQYF.

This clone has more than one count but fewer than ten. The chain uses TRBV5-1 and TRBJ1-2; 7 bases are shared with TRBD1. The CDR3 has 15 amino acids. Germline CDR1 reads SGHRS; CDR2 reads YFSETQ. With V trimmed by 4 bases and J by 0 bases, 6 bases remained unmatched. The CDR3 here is CASSATGPSNYGYTF. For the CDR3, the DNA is TGCGCCAGCAGCGCGACAGGGCCCTCTAACTATGGCTACACCTTC.

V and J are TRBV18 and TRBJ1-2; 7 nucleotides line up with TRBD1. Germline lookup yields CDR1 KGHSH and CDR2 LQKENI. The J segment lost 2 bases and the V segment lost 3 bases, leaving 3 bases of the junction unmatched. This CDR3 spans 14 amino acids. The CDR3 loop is CASSPGQTNYGYTF. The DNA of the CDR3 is TGTGCCAGCTCACCGGGACAGACGAACTATGGCTACACCTTC. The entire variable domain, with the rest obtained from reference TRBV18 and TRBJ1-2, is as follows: NAGVMQNPRHLVRRRGQEARLRCSPMKGHSHVYWYRQLPEEGLKFMVYLQKENIIDESGMPKERFSAEFPKEGPSILRIQQVVRGDSAAYFCASSPGQTNYGYTFGSGTRLTVV.

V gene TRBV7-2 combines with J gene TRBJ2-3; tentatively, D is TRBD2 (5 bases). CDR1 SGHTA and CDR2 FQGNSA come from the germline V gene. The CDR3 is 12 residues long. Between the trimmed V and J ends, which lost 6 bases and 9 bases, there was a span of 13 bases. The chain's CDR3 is CASRHMRGTQYF. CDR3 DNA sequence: TGTGCCAGCAGGCATATGAGAGGGACGCAGTATTTT.

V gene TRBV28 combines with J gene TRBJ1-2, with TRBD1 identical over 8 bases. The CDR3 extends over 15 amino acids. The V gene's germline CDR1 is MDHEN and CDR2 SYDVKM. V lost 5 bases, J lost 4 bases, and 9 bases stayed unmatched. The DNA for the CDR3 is TGTGCCAGCAGTCATAGACAGGGGACCCTCTATGGCTACACCTTC. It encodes CASSHRQGTLYGYTF.

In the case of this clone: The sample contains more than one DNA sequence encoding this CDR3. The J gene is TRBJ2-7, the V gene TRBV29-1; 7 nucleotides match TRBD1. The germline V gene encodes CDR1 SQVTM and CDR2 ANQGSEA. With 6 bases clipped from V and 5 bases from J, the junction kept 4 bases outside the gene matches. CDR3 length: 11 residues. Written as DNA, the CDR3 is TGCAGCGTCAGACAGGGACACGAGCAGTACTTC. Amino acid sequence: CSVRQGHEQYF.

This chain's CDR3 is CASSQAHTSNQPQHF. The CDR3 DNA is TGTGCCAGCAGCCAAGCGCATACTAGCAATCAGCCCCAGCATTTT. The rearrangement joins TRBV27 to TRBJ1-5; D is ambiguous. The CDR3 has 15 amino acids. Trimming stripped 6 bases from V and 0 bases from J, with 12 bases between. Germline values: CDR1 MNHEY, CDR2 SMNVEV (reference sequence).

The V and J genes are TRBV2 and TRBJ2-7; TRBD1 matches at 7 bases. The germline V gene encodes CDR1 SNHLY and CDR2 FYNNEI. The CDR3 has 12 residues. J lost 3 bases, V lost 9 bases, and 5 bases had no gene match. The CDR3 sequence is CARADRSYEQYF. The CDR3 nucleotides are TGTGCCAGGGCGGACAGGAGCTACGAGCAGTACTTC. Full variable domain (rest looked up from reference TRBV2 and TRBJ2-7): EPEVTQTPSHQVTQMGQEVILRCVPISNHLYFYWYRQILGQKVEFLVSFYNNEISEKSEIFDDQFSVERPDGSNFTLKIRSTKLEDSAMYFCARADRSYEQYFGPGTRLTVT.

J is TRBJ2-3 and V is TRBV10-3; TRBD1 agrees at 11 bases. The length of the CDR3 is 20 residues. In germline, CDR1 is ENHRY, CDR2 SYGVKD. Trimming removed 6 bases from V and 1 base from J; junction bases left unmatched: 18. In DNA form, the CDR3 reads TGTGCCATCAGGGAAGGACAGGGGGCGCAAGGCTGGACCCGCACAGATACGCAGTATTTT. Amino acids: CAIREGQGAQGWTRTDTQYF.

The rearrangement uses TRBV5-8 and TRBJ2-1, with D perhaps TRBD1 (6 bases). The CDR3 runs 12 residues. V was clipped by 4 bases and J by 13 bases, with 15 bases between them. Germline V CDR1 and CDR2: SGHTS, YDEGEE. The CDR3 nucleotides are TGTGCCAGCAGCAGCGGACAGCACACTCAGTTCTTC. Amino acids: CASSSGQHTQFF.

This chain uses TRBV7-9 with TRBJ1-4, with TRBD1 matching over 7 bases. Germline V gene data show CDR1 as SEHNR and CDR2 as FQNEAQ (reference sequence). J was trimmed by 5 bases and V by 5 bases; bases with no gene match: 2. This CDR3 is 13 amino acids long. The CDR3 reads CASSPGQNEKLFF. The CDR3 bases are TGTGCCAGCAGCCCGGGACAGAATGAAAAACTGTTTTTT.

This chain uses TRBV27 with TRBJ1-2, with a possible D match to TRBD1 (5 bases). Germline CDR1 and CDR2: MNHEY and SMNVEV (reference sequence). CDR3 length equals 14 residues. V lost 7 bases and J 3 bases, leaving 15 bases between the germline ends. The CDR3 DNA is TGTGCCAGCAAGGGAGGGGATGGGGACTATGGCTACACCTTC. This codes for CASKGGDGDYGYTF.